This TCR beta chain was obtained from a study of T cell responses to AZD1222 COVID-19 vaccine. The study's findings and limits: Spike-specific TCR depth and breadth grew after two AZD1222 doses. Among vaccine-associated CD4 TCRs, coverage spanned spike, with dominance at 160-218 and 743-854.

Comments on this clone: The antigen is undetermined.

The data were produced by immunoSEQ multiplex PCR, yet TCRdb's version contains in-frame clones alone and is incomplete. The sample records tens of thousands of clones, roughly nine tenths being singletons. With 0 bases removed from V and 7 bases from J, the gap between germline ends came to 21 bases. Germline V gene data show CDR1 as MNHEY and CDR2 as SMNVEV (reference sequence). The CDR3 extends over 17 amino acids. Sample: peripheral blood, taken on day 0 of AZD1222 vaccination. This clonotype was sampled from an adult in good health. The chain uses TRBV27 and TRBJ1-1; TRBD1 might be the D (6 bases). CDR3 protein: CASSLSRTVVGAVEAFF. The CDR3, as DNA: TGTGCCAGCAGTTTATCGAGGACAGTGGTCGGGGCAGTTGAAGCTTTCTTT.